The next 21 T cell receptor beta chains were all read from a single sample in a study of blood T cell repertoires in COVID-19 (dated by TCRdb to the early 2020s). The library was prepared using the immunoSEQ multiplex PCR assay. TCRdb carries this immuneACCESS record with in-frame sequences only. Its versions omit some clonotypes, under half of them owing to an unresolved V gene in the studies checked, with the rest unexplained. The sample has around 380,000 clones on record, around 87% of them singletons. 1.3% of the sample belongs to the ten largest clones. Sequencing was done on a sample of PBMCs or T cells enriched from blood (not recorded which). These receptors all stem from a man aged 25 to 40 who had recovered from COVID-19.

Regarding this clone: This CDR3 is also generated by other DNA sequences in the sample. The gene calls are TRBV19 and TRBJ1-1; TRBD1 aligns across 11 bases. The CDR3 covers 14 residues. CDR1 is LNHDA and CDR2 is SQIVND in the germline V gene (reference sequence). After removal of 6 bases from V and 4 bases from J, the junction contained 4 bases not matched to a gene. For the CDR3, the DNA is TGTGCCAGTAGCGGACAGGGGGCGCGCACTGAAGCTTTCTTT. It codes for CASSGQGARTEAFF.

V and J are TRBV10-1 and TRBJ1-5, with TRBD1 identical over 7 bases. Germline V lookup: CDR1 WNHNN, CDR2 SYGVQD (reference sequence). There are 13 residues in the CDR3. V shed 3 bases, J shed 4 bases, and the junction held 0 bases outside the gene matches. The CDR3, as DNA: TGCGCCAGCAGTGAACAGGGGAATCAGCCCCAGCATTTT. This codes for CASSEQGNQPQHF.

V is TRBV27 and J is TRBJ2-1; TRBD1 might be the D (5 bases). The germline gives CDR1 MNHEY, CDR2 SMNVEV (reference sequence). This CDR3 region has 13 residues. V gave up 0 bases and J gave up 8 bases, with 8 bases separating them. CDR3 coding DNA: TGTGCCAGCAGTTTATCGCAAGGGGATGAGCAGTTCTTC. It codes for CASSLSQGDEQFF.

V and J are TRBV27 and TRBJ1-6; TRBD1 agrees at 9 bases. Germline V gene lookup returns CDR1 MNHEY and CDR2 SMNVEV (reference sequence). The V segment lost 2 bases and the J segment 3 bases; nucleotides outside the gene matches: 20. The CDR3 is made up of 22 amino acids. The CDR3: CASSLILRWTGDNLNYNSPLHF. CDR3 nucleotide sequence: TGTGCCAGCAGTTTAATATTACGTTGGACAGGGGATAATCTTAACTATAATTCACCCCTCCACTTT.

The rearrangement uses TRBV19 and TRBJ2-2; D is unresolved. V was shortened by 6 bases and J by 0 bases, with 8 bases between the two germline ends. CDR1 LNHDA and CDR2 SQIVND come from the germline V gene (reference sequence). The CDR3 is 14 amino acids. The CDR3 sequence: CASRHIANTGELFF. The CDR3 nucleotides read TGTGCCAGTAGACACATCGCGAACACCGGGGAGCTGTTTTTT.

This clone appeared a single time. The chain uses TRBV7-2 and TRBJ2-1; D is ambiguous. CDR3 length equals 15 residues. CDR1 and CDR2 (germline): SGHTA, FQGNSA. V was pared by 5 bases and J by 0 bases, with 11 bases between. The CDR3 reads CASSPITSSYNEQFF. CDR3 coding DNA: TGTGCCAGCAGCCCAATAACGAGCTCCTACAATGAGCAGTTCTTC.

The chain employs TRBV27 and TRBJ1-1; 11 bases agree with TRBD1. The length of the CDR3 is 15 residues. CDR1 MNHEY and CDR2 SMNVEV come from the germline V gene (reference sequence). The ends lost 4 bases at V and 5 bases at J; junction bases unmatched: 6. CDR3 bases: TGTGCCAGCAGTTGGGGGGGACAGGGGGGAACTGAAGCTTTCTTT. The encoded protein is CASSWGGQGGTEAFF.

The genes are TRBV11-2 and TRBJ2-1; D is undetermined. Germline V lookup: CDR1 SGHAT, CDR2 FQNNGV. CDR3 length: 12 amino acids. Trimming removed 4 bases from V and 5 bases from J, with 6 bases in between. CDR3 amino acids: CASSSGNNEQFF. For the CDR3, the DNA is TGTGCCAGCAGCTCCGGTAACAATGAGCAGTTCTTC. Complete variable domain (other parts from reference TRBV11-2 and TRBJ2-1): EAGVAQSPRYKIIEKRQSVAFWCNPISGHATLYWYQQILGQGPKLLIQFQNNGVVDDSQLPKDRFSAERLKGVDSTLKIQPAKLEDSAVYLCASSSGNNEQFFGPGTRLTVL.

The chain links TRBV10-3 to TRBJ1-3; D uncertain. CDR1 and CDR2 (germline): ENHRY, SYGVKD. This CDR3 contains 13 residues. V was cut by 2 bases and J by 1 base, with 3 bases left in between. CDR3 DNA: TGTGCCATCAGTGAGCTATCTGGAAACACCATATATTTT. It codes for CAISELSGNTIYF.

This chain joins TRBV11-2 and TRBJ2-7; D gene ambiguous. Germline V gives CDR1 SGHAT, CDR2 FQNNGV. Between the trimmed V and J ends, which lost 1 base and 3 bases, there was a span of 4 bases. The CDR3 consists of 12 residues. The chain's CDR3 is CASSLGSYEQYF. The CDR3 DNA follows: TGTGCCAGCAGCTTAGGCAGCTACGAGCAGTACTTC.

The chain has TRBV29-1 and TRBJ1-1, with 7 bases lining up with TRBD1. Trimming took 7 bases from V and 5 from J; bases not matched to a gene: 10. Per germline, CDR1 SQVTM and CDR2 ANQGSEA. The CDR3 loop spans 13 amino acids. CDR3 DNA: TGCAGCGAAAGACAGGGTGCGGGAACTGAAGCTTTCTTT. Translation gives CSERQGAGTEAFF. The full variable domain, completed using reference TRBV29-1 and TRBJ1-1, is SAVISQKPSRDICQRGTSLTIQCQVDSQVTMMFWYRQQPGQSLTLIATANQGSEATYESGFVIDKFPISRPNLTFSTLTVSNMSPEDSSIYLCSERQGAGTEAFFGQGTRLTVV.

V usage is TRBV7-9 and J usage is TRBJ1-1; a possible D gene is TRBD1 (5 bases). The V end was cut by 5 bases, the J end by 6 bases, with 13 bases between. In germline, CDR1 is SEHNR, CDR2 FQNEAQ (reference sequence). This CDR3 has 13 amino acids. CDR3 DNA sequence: TGTGCCAGCAGCGGATGGGACTCTCCTGAAGCTTTCTTT. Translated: CASSGWDSPEAFF.

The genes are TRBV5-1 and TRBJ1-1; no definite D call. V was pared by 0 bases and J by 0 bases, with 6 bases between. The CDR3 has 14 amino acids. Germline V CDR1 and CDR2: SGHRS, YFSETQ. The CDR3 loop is CASSLVEVNTEAFF. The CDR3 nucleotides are TGCGCCAGCAGCTTGGTAGAGGTGAACACTGAAGCTTTCTTT.

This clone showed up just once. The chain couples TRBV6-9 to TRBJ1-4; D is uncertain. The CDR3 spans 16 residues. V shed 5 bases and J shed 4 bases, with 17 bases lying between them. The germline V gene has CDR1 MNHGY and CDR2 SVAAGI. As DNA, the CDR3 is TGTGCCAGCAGTACCCCTAGGGAGGTAGGTAATGAAAAACTGTTTTTT. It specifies CASSTPREVGNEKLFF.

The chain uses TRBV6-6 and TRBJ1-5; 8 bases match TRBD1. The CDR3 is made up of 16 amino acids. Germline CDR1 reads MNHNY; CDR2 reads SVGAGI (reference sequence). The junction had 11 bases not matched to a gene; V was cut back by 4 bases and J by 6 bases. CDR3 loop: CASSSTHRTGLQPQHF. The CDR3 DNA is TGTGCCAGCAGTTCCACCCACCGGACAGGGCTTCAGCCCCAGCATTTT.

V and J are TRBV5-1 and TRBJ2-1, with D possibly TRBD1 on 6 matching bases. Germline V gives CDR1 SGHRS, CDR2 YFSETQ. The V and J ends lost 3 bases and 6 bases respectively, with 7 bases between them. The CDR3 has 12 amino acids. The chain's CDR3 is CASSYRVNEQFF. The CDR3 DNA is TGCGCCAGCAGCTACAGGGTCAATGAGCAGTTCTTC.

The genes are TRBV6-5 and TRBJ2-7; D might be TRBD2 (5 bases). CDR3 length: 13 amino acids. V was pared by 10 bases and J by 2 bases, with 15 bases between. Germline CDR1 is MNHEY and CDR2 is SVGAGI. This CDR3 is CATTDGVTYEQYF. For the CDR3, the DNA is TGTGCCACGACGGACGGGGTCACCTACGAGCAGTACTTC.

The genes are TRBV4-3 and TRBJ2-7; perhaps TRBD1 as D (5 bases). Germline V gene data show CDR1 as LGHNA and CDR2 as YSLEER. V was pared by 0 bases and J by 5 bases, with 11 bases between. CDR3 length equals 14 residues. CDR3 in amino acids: CASSQDRAGNEQYF. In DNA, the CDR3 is TGCGCCAGCAGCCAAGATCGGGCAGGGAACGAGCAGTACTTC.

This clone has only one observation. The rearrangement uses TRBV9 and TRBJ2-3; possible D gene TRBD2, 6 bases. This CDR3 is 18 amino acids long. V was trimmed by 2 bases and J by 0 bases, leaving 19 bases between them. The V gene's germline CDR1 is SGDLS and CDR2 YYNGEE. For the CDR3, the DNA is TGTGCCAGCAGCGTCGTCCCCGGGGGTCTTTTTAGCACAGATACGCAGTATTTT. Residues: CASSVVPGGLFSTDTQYF.

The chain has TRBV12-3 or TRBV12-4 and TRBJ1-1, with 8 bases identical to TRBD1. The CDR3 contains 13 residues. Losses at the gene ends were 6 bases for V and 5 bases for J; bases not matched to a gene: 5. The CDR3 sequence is CASRDTGGTEAFF. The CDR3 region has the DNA TGTGCCAGCAGAGATACAGGGGGGACTGAAGCTTTCTTT.

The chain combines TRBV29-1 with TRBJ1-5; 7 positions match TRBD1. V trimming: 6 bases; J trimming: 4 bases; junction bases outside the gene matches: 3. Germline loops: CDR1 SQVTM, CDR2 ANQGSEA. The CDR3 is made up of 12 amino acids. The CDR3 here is CSVRDSNQPQHF. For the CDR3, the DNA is TGCAGCGTAAGGGACAGTAATCAGCCCCAGCATTTT.